This T cell receptor (beta chain) was sequenced in a study of a mutant IDH1 vaccine in newly diagnosed glioma. Study-wide context: Patients began vaccination 4-6 weeks after radiotherapy alone, or with temozolomide cycles.

V was clipped by 4 bases and J by 8 bases; unmatched bases: 7. Germline V gene sequence: CDR1 LGHNA, CDR2 YSLEER. This CDR3 spans 13 amino acids. This table comes from immunoSEQ multiplex PCR, and its TCRdb copy is limited to in-frame clones, with some not included. The table has around 65,000 clones, 80% seen once. Time point defined: week 11, during vaccination. All doses held 300 ug of mutant IDH1 20-mer peptide, with topical imiquimod. As concerns this clone: Its matching antigen is unknown.

This TCR was recovered from a man aged 50 or older with glioma. The sequencing used PBMCs, collected from a glioma patient whose treatment included an IDH1 peptide vaccine. The V call is TRBV4-3, the J call TRBJ1-2; 7 bases match TRBD1. The CDR3 is CASSPGKGAGYTF. For the CDR3, the DNA is TGCGCCAGCAGCCCCGGAAAGGGGGCCGGCTACACCTTC.